These 32 T cell receptor beta chains were all obtained from the same sample, sequenced in a study of radiotherapy plus CTLA-4 blockade in lung cancer. Produced via immunoSEQ multiplex PCR; TCRdb's table is partial and in-frame only. The sample lists over 100,000 clones, around 89% occurring once. Sequenced here: peripheral blood, sampled from a patient treated with radiotherapy plus ipilimumab. The source of these receptors is a human donor with non-small cell lung cancer that progressed on radiotherapy plus ipilimumab.

A single count supports this clone. The chain couples TRBV6-1 to TRBJ2-3; D call uncertain. Trimming removed 1 base at V and 1 base at J, with 6 bases between. From germline, CDR1 is MNHNS and CDR2 SASEGT. The CDR3 consists of 14 residues. CDR3 nucleotides: TGTGCCAGCAGTGAAGGGGCTGGCACAGATACGCAGTATTTT. Its protein product is CASSEGAGTDTQYF.

V and J are TRBV7-9 and TRBJ1-1; D remains unclear. Germline-derived CDR1 and CDR2 are SEHNR and FQNEAQ (reference sequence). The V end was cut by 2 bases, the J end by 6 bases, with 4 bases between. The CDR3 runs 11 residues. CDR3 DNA sequence: TGTGCCAGCAGCTTAACAGCTGAAGCTTTCTTT. Amino acids: CASSLTAEAFF. The variable domain in full, with the rest retrieved from reference TRBV7-9 and TRBJ1-1, is DTGVSQNPRHKITKRGQNVTFRCDPISEHNRLYWYRQTLGQGPEFLTYFQNEAQLEKSRLLSDRFSAERPKGSFSTLEIQRTEQGDSAMYLCASSLTAEAFFGQGTRLTVV.

This clone appeared once. The chain joins TRBV29-1 to TRBJ1-3; the D is unclear. Germline assignment: CDR1 SQVTM and CDR2 ANQGSEA. The CDR3 is 15 residues long. Trimming removed 3 bases at V and 0 bases at J, with 12 bases between. CDR3 sequence (DNA): TGCAGCGTTGACTTTTCGGGGAACTCTGGAAACACCATATATTTT. It yields the protein CSVDFSGNSGNTIYF.

V usage is TRBV15 and J usage is TRBJ2-7; D uncertain. The germline gives CDR1 LNHNV, CDR2 YYDKDF (reference sequence). V gave up 1 base and J gave up 2 bases, with 6 bases separating them. This CDR3 has 13 residues. The CDR3 loop reads CATSRGITYEQYF. CDR3 sequence (DNA): TGTGCCACCAGCAGAGGCATAACCTACGAGCAGTACTTC. Filled out from reference TRBV15 and TRBJ2-7, the complete variable domain reads DAMVIQNPRYQVTQFGKPVTLSCSQTLNHNVMYWYQQKSSQAPKLLFHYYDKDFNNEADTPDNFQSRRPNTSFCFLDIRSPGLGDTAMYLCATSRGITYEQYFGPGTRLTVT.

This clone appeared a few times. Other DNA sequences in the sample encode the same CDR3. The chain carries TRBV6-5 and TRBJ1-1; tentatively, D is TRBD1 (6 bases). CDR3 size: 15 residues. Germline V gives CDR1 MNHEY, CDR2 SVGAGI. V lost 0 bases and J lost 1, with 9 bases in between. The CDR3 DNA follows: TGTGCCAGCAGTTACTCCAGGGGAGGGAACACTGAAGCTTTCTTT. Protein product: CASSYSRGGNTEAFF.

The genes are TRBV7-9 and TRBJ2-6; D is uncertain. V lost 5 bases and J 1 base, leaving 12 bases between the germline ends. This CDR3 spans 16 amino acids. Germline CDR1 SEHNR, CDR2 FQNEAQ (reference sequence). The DNA of the CDR3 is TGTGCCAGCAGCCGGAAAGTGGGGTCTGGGGCCAACGTCCTGACTTTC. Translation gives CASSRKVGSGANVLTF.

This chain joins TRBV7-3 and TRBJ2-3; the match to TRBD2 covers 14 bases. Per germline, CDR1 SGHTA and CDR2 FQGTGA. V was clipped by 6 bases and J by 2 bases; unmatched bases: 7. The CDR3 has 17 amino acids. The DNA for the CDR3 is TGTGCCAGCAGTCGAGGACTAGCGGGGGGAGTCACAGATACGCAGTATTTT. Translated: CASSRGLAGGVTDTQYF.

The V and J genes are TRBV7-2 and TRBJ1-5, with a weak D call TRBD1 (5 bases). The CDR3 runs 15 residues. V dropped 2 bases and J dropped 3 bases, with 11 bases sitting between them. Germline V gene data show CDR1 as SGHTA and CDR2 as FQGNSA. CDR3 protein: CASSLSGYANQPQHF. The CDR3 nucleotides read TGTGCCAGCAGCTTATCAGGGTATGCCAATCAGCCCCAGCATTTT.

The V and J genes are TRBV6-5 and TRBJ2-7; TRBD2 might be the D (7 bases). The CDR3 has 13 residues. Germline CDR1 is MNHEY and CDR2 is SVGAGI. Trimming took 10 bases from V and 4 from J, leaving 17 bases between them. CDR3: CATRRGLRYEQYF. CDR3 in DNA: TGTGCCACACGGCGGGGGCTTAGGTACGAGCAGTACTTC.

This clone is a singleton in its sample. The junction differs from germline at one of its ends, possibly a read error. The chain couples TRBV6-5 to TRBJ2-7, with D uncertain. This CDR3 has 11 amino acids. Germline V gene lookup returns CDR1 MNHEY and CDR2 SVGAGI. The CDR3 loop is CASSHSYGQYF. The CDR3 DNA reads TGTGCCAGCAGCCATTCCTACGGGCAGTACTTC.

This clone was picked up a small number of times. The chain recombines TRBV15 with TRBJ1-4; no definite D call. V lost 1 base and J lost 8, with 11 bases in between. There are 14 residues in the CDR3. Germline V gives CDR1 LNHNV, CDR2 YYDKDF (reference sequence). Here the CDR3 reads CATSRGWEVEKLFF. DNA for the CDR3: TGTGCCACCAGCAGAGGATGGGAGGTGGAAAAACTGTTTTTT.

The rearrangement links TRBV6-5 to TRBJ1-2, with D possibly being TRBD1 (5 bases). Deletions cut 4 bases from V and 3 bases from J, with 6 bases between. The CDR3 length is 12 residues. Per the germline V gene, CDR1 is MNHEY and CDR2 is SVGAGI. The CDR3 spells CASSSTDYGYTF. The CDR3 DNA sequence: TGTGCCAGCAGTTCGACAGACTATGGCTACACCTTC.

This chain connects TRBV15 to TRBJ2-5; weak D call: TRBD2 (6 bases). Looked up from germline, CDR1 is LNHNV and CDR2 is YYDKDF (reference sequence). V was shortened by 0 bases and J by 2 bases, with 10 bases between the two germline ends. There are 15 residues in the CDR3. The CDR3 is CATSRDLGGQETQYF. CDR3 in DNA: TGTGCCACCAGCAGAGATCTGGGGGGACAAGAGACCCAGTACTTC.

This rearrangement joins TRBV27 to TRBJ2-5, with D maybe TRBD2 (6 bases). Between the trimmed V and J ends, which lost 6 bases and 3 bases, there was a span of 17 bases. Germline CDR1 MNHEY, CDR2 SMNVEV (reference sequence). The CDR3 runs to 15 residues. Here the CDR3 reads CASRTNVGGKETQYF. CDR3 in DNA: TGTGCCAGCAGGACTAACGTGGGAGGTAAAGAGACCCAGTACTTC.

The chain is built from TRBV6-5 and TRBJ1-1; D uncertain. CDR1 and CDR2 from the germline V gene are MNHEY and SVGAGI. V lost 4 bases and J lost 0, with 12 bases in between. The CDR3 extends over 15 amino acids. The CDR3 reads CASSFLTRMNTEAFF. The CDR3 DNA is TGTGCCAGCAGTTTCCTGACACGAATGAACACTGAAGCTTTCTTT.

The chain is built from TRBV20-1 and TRBJ2-1; D is possibly TRBD2 (5 bases). In germline, CDR1 is DFQATT, CDR2 SNEGSKA (reference sequence). The V end was cut by 4 bases, the J end by 9 bases, with 10 bases between. The length of the CDR3 is 11 residues. This CDR3 reads CSAIAGIEQFF. As DNA, the CDR3 is TGCAGTGCTATCGCCGGGATTGAGCAGTTCTTC.

The chain joins TRBV5-1 to TRBJ2-7, with D tentatively TRBD1 (5 bases). V gave up 1 base and J gave up 4 bases, with 15 bases separating them. The CDR3 runs 15 residues. The germline CDR1 and CDR2 sequences are SGHRS and YFSETQ. CDR3 bases: TGCGCCAGCAGCTTGATTGGGGCGGCTACGTACGAGCAGTACTTC. Translating gives CASSLIGAATYEQYF.

The gene calls are TRBV7-3 and TRBJ2-6, with D maybe TRBD2 (5 bases). The CDR3 is made up of 15 amino acids. Germline V gene data show CDR1 as SGHTA and CDR2 as FQGTGA. Trimming removed 2 bases from V and 2 bases from J, with 7 bases in between. DNA of the CDR3: TGTGCCAGCAGCTTAGGAGGAGCTGGGGCCAACGTCCTGACTTTC. Residues: CASSLGGAGANVLTF.

This chain joins TRBV30 and TRBJ2-6, with D possibly matching TRBD1 (5 bases). Trimming pared 3 bases from V and 4 bases from J, leaving 25 bases between. Germline V gene sequence: CDR1 GTSNPN, CDR2 SVGIG (reference sequence). There are 19 residues in the CDR3. The CDR3 spells CAWSPKGPGTLRGANVLTF. The CDR3 DNA is TGTGCCTGGAGCCCTAAGGGGCCAGGCACCCTCCGAGGGGCCAACGTCCTGACTTTC.

DNA of the CDR3: TGTGCCAGCAGCGTAGGGACTAGCGGGAGGCTGAACACCGGGGAGCTGTTTTTT. Protein: CASSVGTSGRLNTGELFF. The V gene is TRBV9, the J gene TRBJ2-2; 14 nucleotides agree with TRBD2. This CDR3 is built from 18 residues. J was trimmed by 1 base and V by 0 bases; bases with no gene match: 2. The germline CDR1 and CDR2 sequences are SGDLS and YYNGEE.

The rearrangement uses TRBV7-2 and TRBJ2-3; D gene unclear. Deletions cut 5 bases from V and 4 bases from J, with 7 bases between. There are 12 residues in the CDR3. The germline gives CDR1 SGHTA, CDR2 FQGNSA. Written as DNA, the CDR3 is TGTGCCAGCAGCAGCTACGCAGATACGCAGTATTTT. Encoded protein: CASSSYADTQYF.

This clone was observed a single time. This chain joins TRBV15 and TRBJ1-4; D remains unclear. This CDR3 contains 14 residues. V was shortened by 3 bases and J by 10 bases, with 15 bases between the two germline ends. Germline assignment: CDR1 LNHNV and CDR2 YYDKDF (reference sequence). For the CDR3, the DNA is TGTGCCACCAGCAGCGTACTCTCCCCCCCAAAACTGTTTTTT. This translates into CATSSVLSPPKLFF.

The V gene is TRBV5-1, the J gene TRBJ2-3; D uncertain. The CDR3 length is 13 residues. Germline-derived CDR1 and CDR2 are SGHRS and YFSETQ. Trimming left V 4 bases short and J 2 bases short, with 8 bases between. CDR3 DNA sequence: TGCGCCAGCAGCCGTCAACACACAGATACGCAGTATTTT. Amino acids: CASSRQHTDTQYF.

This chain uses TRBV4-2 with TRBJ1-4; 9 nucleotides align to TRBD1. This CDR3 has 15 residues. Germline V gene lookup returns CDR1 LGHNA and CDR2 YNFKEQ. The junction had 8 bases not matched to a gene; V was cut back by 4 bases and J by 8 bases. This CDR3 reads CASSRIDRGLEKLFF. DNA of the CDR3: TGTGCCAGCAGCCGGATCGACAGGGGGTTGGAAAAACTGTTTTTT.

The V and J genes are TRBV7-2 and TRBJ2-1, with TRBD2 as a possible D gene (5 bases). V dropped 4 bases and J dropped 5 bases, with 15 bases sitting between them. In germline, CDR1 is SGHTA, CDR2 FQGNSA. This CDR3 region has 15 residues. CDR3 DNA sequence: TGTGCCAGCAGCTCCTCGGACTGGAACGACAATGAGCAGTTCTTC. As protein: CASSSSDWNDNEQFF. The complete variable domain, with remaining parts taken from reference TRBV7-2 and TRBJ2-1, reads GAGVSQSPSNKVTEKGKDVELRCDPISGHTALYWYRQSLGQGLEFLIYFQGNSAPDKSGLPSDRFSAERTGGSVSTLTIQRTQQEDSAVYLCASSSSDWNDNEQFFGPGTRLTVL.

The gene calls are TRBV30 and TRBJ2-7; D perhaps matches TRBD2 (6 bases). This CDR3 has 15 residues. V gave up 1 base and J gave up 4 bases, with 17 bases separating them. The germline V gene has CDR1 GTSNPN and CDR2 SVGIG (reference sequence). Here the CDR3 reads CAWSEGTGVAYEQYF. The CDR3 DNA reads as TGTGCCTGGAGTGAGGGGACGGGAGTGGCTTACGAGCAGTACTTC.

This chain joins TRBV27 and TRBJ2-3, with 10 bases identical to TRBD2. The CDR3 contains 14 residues. J lost 5 bases, V lost 4 bases, and 3 bases had no gene match. CDR1 MNHEY and CDR2 SMNVEV come from the germline V gene (reference sequence). The CDR3 reads CASSSSGGRDTQYF. The CDR3 DNA is TGTGCCAGCAGTTCTAGCGGGGGAAGAGATACGCAGTATTTT.

V gene TRBV29-1 combines with J gene TRBJ2-7; D is ambiguous. V gave up 4 bases and J gave up 5 bases, with 15 bases separating them. Germline CDR1 and CDR2: SQVTM and ANQGSEA. The CDR3 covers 13 residues. The CDR3 nucleotides are TGCAGCGTTGTTGGATTGGCCCCGGACGAGCAGTACTTC. This gives the protein CSVVGLAPDEQYF.

This chain joins TRBV6-1 and TRBJ2-1, with D unresolved. The CDR3 totals 14 residues. Trimming stripped 6 bases from V and 6 bases from J, with 15 bases between. The germline CDR1 and CDR2 sequences are MNHNS and SASEGT. CDR3 loop: CASSQFGLGNEQFF. CDR3 DNA: TGTGCCAGCAGCCAATTCGGGCTCGGCAATGAGCAGTTCTTC.

The chain carries TRBV7-9 and TRBJ2-1; 10 positions agree with TRBD2. The length of the CDR3 is 15 residues. The germline gives CDR1 SEHNR, CDR2 FQNEAQ (reference sequence). V shed 4 bases and J 1 base; nucleotides not matched to a gene: 1. The CDR3 here is CASSSGLASYNEQFF. The CDR3 nucleotides read TGTGCCAGCAGCTCGGGACTAGCGTCCTACAATGAGCAGTTCTTC.

The V call is TRBV4-1, the J call TRBJ2-1; tentatively, D is TRBD2 (6 bases). The V end lost 4 bases, the J end lost 5 bases, and 12 bases lay between the germline ends. CDR1 is MGHRA, CDR2 YSYEKL, per germline. The CDR3 extends over 14 amino acids. The CDR3 DNA sequence: TGCGCCAGCAGCCGGGAGGTCACCGACAATGAGCAGTTCTTC. Protein: CASSREVTDNEQFF.

On this clone: Additional DNA sequences in this sample encode the identical CDR3. The V and J genes are TRBV2 and TRBJ1-2; D unclear. CDR3 length: 12 residues. Germline values: CDR1 SNHLY, CDR2 FYNNEI. V shed 6 bases and J shed 4 bases, with 9 bases lying between them. In DNA form, the CDR3 reads TGTGCCAGCAGCCCACAGTCCTATGGCTACACCTTC. This encodes CASSPQSYGYTF.